The 19 T cell receptor beta chains given below trace back to one sample, sequenced in a study of blood T cell repertoires in COVID-19. The table came from immunoSEQ multiplex PCR; TCRdb's copy has only in-frame clones and leaves some out. This table holds about 140,000 clones, roughly 86% found once. Material: peripheral blood. The receptors originated from a man aged 65-85 years with acute or convalescent COVID-19.

The chain couples TRBV5-4 to TRBJ2-2, with TRBD2 matching over 11 bases. The CDR3 sequence is 16 residues long. Germline lookup yields CDR1 SGHNT and CDR2 YYREEE (reference sequence). V dropped 4 bases and J dropped 1; count of bases not matched to a gene: 3. CDR3 residues: CASSPGLAGNTGELFF. CDR3 DNA sequence: TGTGCCAGCAGCCCCGGACTAGCGGGGAACACCGGGGAGCTGTTTTTT.

The V and J genes are TRBV18 and TRBJ1-1; 9 nucleotides line up with TRBD1. The CDR3 has 13 amino acids. Germline assignment: CDR1 KGHSH and CDR2 LQKENI. V dropped 5 bases and J dropped 4; count of bases not matched to a gene: 2. DNA for the CDR3: TGTGCCAGCTCAGGGACAGGGCGCACTGAAGCTTTCTTT. Its translation: CASSGTGRTEAFF.

This sequence joins TRBV5-4 and TRBJ2-3, with TRBD2 matching over 9 bases. CDR3 length: 16 residues. Germline CDR1 is SGHNT and CDR2 is YYREEE (reference sequence). J was trimmed by 1 base and V by 0 bases; bases with no gene match: 3. CDR3 protein: CASSLGASGGTDTQYF. In DNA form, the CDR3 reads TGTGCCAGCAGCTTGGGGGCTAGCGGGGGCACAGATACGCAGTATTTT.

The V gene is TRBV19, the J gene TRBJ1-1; TRBD1 might be the D (5 bases). V shed 3 bases and J shed 5 bases, with 10 bases lying between them. This CDR3 region has 13 residues. CDR1 and CDR2 from the germline V gene are LNHDA and SQIVND (reference sequence). In nucleotides, the CDR3 is TGTGCCAGTAGTATGAAGGGGAGGACTGAAGCTTTCTTT. This sequence encodes CASSMKGRTEAFF.

V is TRBV19 and J is TRBJ1-1; D is ambiguous. Germline V gene sequence: CDR1 LNHDA, CDR2 SQIVND (reference sequence). This CDR3 region has 13 residues. Trimming took off 5 bases at V and 1 base at J, with 8 bases between the two ends. The CDR3 DNA reads TGTGCCAGTAGTTTCGAGTCGAACACTGAAGCTTTCTTT. It translates to CASSFESNTEAFF.

J is TRBJ2-1 and V is TRBV10-1; 9 nucleotides match TRBD1. V trimming: 5 bases; J trimming: 7 bases; junction bases outside the gene matches: 6. Germline CDR1 WNHNN, CDR2 SYGVQD (reference sequence). The CDR3 contains 14 residues. CDR3 residues: CASSSDRGLNEQFF. The CDR3 bases are TGCGCCAGCAGTTCGGACAGGGGACTTAATGAGCAGTTCTTC.

V usage is TRBV19 and J usage is TRBJ1-1; D remains ambiguous. V gave up 3 bases and J gave up 3 bases, with 8 bases separating them. The germline gives CDR1 LNHDA, CDR2 SQIVND (reference sequence). The CDR3 runs 13 residues. The CDR3 region is CASSILVDTEAFF. The CDR3 bases are TGTGCCAGTAGTATTCTTGTTGACACTGAAGCTTTCTTT.

The rearrangement links TRBV19 to TRBJ2-2; 7 positions match TRBD1. The ends lost 8 bases at V and 0 bases at J; junction bases unmatched: 6. This CDR3 is built from 15 residues. The germline V gene has CDR1 LNHDA and CDR2 SQIVND (reference sequence). The CDR3, as DNA: TGTGCCAGTCAAAGGACAGGCGCGAACACCGGGGAGCTGTTTTTT. Translating it yields CASQRTGANTGELFF.

CDR3 DNA sequence: TGTGCCAGCAGTGTTAGGGGTCGGTACGAGCAGTACTTC. This encodes CASSVRGRYEQYF. The rearrangement joins TRBV2 to TRBJ2-7; the D gene is possibly TRBD1 (5 bases). V lost 4 bases and J lost 4, with 11 bases in between. Germline CDR1 and CDR2: SNHLY and FYNNEI. The CDR3 is 13 residues long.

The chain's CDR3 is CASSLVGVGSPLHF. The DNA of the CDR3 is TGTGCCAGCAGCTTAGTAGGGGTCGGCTCACCCCTCCACTTT. This chain uses TRBV11-2 with TRBJ1-6, with D tentatively TRBD1 (5 bases). This CDR3 has 14 residues. With 1 base removed from V and 10 bases from J, the gap between germline ends came to 11 bases. CDR1 and CDR2 (germline): SGHAT, FQNNGV. Together with reference TRBV11-2 and TRBJ1-6, the CDR3 gives the full variable domain: EAGVAQSPRYKIIEKRQSVAFWCNPISGHATLYWYQQILGQGPKLLIQFQNNGVVDDSQLPKDRFSAERLKGVDSTLKIQPAKLEDSAVYLCASSLVGVGSPLHFGNGTRLTVT.

V usage is TRBV28 and J usage is TRBJ1-1; D gene unclear. Trimming pared 9 bases from V and 2 bases from J, leaving 13 bases between. This CDR3 is 13 amino acids long. The germline V gene encodes CDR1 MDHEN and CDR2 SYDVKM. The CDR3 loop reads CASTPGGNTEAFF. The DNA of the CDR3 is TGTGCCAGTACTCCAGGAGGAAACACTGAAGCTTTCTTT.

The chain joins TRBV2 to TRBJ1-5; maybe TRBD1 (6 bases). V was clipped by 8 bases and J by 0 bases, with 14 bases between them. CDR3 length: 15 residues. Germline V gene data show CDR1 as SNHLY and CDR2 as FYNNEI. As DNA, the CDR3 is TGTGCCAGCGTGGACAGACCGTATAGCAATCAGCCCCAGCATTTT. Its protein is CASVDRPYSNQPQHF.

This sequence joins TRBV27 and TRBJ1-2; TRBD1 agrees at 8 bases. The CDR3 totals 15 residues. V dropped 6 bases and J dropped 4; count of bases not matched to a gene: 10. Per germline, CDR1 MNHEY and CDR2 SMNVEV (reference sequence). As DNA, the CDR3 is TGTGCCAGCAGGCCTCGACAGGGGCTACTCTATGGCTACACCTTC. Its translation is CASRPRQGLLYGYTF.

The rearrangement uses TRBV6-5 and TRBJ2-7; 11 nucleotides agree with TRBD1. CDR1 is MNHEY and CDR2 is SVGAGI in the germline V gene. The length of the CDR3 is 15 residues. V shed 6 bases, J shed 3 bases, and the junction held 7 bases outside the gene matches. For the CDR3, the DNA is TGTGCCAGCAGAACCCCAGGGACAGGGGGCTACGAGCAGTACTTC. It yields the protein CASRTPGTGGYEQYF.

The rearrangement joins TRBV20-1 to TRBJ1-1; D remains ambiguous. Trimming shortened V by 8 bases and J by 0 bases, and 7 bases separated the two germline ends. The CDR3 length is 11 residues. Germline loops: CDR1 DFQATT, CDR2 SNEGSKA (reference sequence). This CDR3 reads CSPYLNTEAFF. The CDR3 DNA follows: TGCAGTCCTTACTTGAACACTGAAGCTTTCTTT.

The chain joins TRBV7-3 to TRBJ2-7, with a weak D call TRBD2 (5 bases). Looked up from germline, CDR1 is SGHTA and CDR2 is FQGTGA. The ends were cut back, 2 bases at V and 7 bases at J, with 12 bases in the middle. The CDR3 runs 13 residues. CDR3 in amino acids: CASSLGSSGEQYF. The CDR3 DNA reads as TGTGCCAGCAGCTTAGGGAGCAGTGGGGAGCAGTACTTC.

The gene calls are TRBV10-3 and TRBJ1-1; tentative D call: TRBD1 (6 bases). From germline, CDR1 is ENHRY and CDR2 SYGVKD. The CDR3 sequence is 13 residues long. Trimming took off 10 bases at V and 0 bases at J, with 12 bases between the two ends. The CDR3 nucleotides read TGTGCCACCCGGACAGTGATGAACACTGAAGCTTTCTTT. Translated, it gives CATRTVMNTEAFF.

The rearrangement uses TRBV4-1 and TRBJ2-2, with 7 bases identical to TRBD2. The CDR3 covers 18 residues. The ends lost 3 bases at V and 7 bases at J; junction bases unmatched: 17. The germline V gene has CDR1 MGHRA and CDR2 YSYEKL. The CDR3 DNA sequence: TGCGCCAGCAGCCAGGGTGGAGCGGGGCAAACCTATGGCGGGGAGCTGTTTTTT. It yields the protein CASSQGGAGQTYGGELFF.

DNA for the CDR3: TGTGCCAGCAGCTTAATTCCCCCGGGGATAACTAACTATGGCTACACCTTC. Translated: CASSLIPPGITNYGYTF. The rearrangement uses TRBV7-2 and TRBJ1-2; D is uncertain. Germline lookup yields CDR1 SGHTA and CDR2 FQGNSA. The CDR3 has 17 amino acids. Trimming left V 2 bases short and J 0 bases short, with 16 bases between.